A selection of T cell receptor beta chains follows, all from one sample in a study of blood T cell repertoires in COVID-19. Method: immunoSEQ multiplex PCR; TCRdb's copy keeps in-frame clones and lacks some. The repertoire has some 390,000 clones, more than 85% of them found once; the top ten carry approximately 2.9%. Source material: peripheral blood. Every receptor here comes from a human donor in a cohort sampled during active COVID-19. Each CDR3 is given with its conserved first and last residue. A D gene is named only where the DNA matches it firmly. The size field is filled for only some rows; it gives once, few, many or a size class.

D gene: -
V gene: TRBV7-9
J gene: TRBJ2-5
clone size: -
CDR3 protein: CASSATGEYQETQYF
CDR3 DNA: TGTGCCAGCAGCGCGACAGGAGAGTACCAAGAGACCCAGTACTTC

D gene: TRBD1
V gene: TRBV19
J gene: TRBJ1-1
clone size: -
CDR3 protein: CASSTRDRGRALENTEAFF
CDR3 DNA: TGTGCCAGTAGTACCCGGGACAGGGGGCGGGCATTAGAGAACACTGAAGCTTTCTTT

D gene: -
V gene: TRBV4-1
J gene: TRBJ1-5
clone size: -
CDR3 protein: CASSQDRALGQPQHF
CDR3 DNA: TGCGCCAGCAGCCAAGACAGGGCGTTGGGTCAGCCCCAGCATTTT

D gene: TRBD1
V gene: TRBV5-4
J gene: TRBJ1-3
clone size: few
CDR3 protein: CASSLADRGPGNTIYF
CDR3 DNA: TGTGCCAGCAGCTTGGCCGACAGGGGACCTGGAAACACCATATATTTT

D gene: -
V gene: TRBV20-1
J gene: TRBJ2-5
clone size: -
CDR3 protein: CSASQGGLRGWSQYF
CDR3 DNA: TGCAGTGCTAGTCAGGGGGGCCTCCGGGGGTGGTCCCAGTACTTC

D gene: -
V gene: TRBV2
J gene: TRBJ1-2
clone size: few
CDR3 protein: CASSVNFYGYTF
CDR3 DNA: TGTGCCAGCAGTGTGAACTTTTATGGCTACACCTTC

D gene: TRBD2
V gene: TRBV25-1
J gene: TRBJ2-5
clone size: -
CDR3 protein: CASSDWTSGSETQYF
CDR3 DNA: TGTGCCAGCAGTGACTGGACTAGCGGGAGTGAGACCCAGTACTTC

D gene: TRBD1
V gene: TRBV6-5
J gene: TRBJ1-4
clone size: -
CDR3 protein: CASSPRDRGEEKLFF
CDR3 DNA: TGTGCCAGCAGTCCTCGGGACAGGGGGGAAGAAAAACTGTTTTTT

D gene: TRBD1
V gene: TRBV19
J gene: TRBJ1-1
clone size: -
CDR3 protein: CASSKRDSEGVAFF
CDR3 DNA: TGTGCCAGTAGCAAGAGGGACAGCGAAGGCGTAGCTTTCTTT

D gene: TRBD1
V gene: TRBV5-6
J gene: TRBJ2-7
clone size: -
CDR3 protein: CASSLAGTGVEQYF
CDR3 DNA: TGTGCCAGCAGCTTGGCCGGGACAGGGGTCGAGCAGTACTTC

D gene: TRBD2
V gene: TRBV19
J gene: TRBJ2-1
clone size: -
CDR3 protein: CASSLASGVNEQFF
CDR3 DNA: TGTGCCAGTAGTTTGGCTAGCGGGGTCAATGAGCAGTTCTTC

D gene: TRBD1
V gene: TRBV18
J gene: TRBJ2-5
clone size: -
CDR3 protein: CASSPPGQGGRQETQYF
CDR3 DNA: TGTGCCAGCTCACCACCGGGACAGGGAGGACGGCAAGAGACCCAGTACTTC

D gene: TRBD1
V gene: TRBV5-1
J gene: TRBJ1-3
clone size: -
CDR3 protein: CASSEGQIFSGNTIYF
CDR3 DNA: TGCGCCAGCAGCGAGGGACAGATATTCTCTGGAAACACCATATATTTT

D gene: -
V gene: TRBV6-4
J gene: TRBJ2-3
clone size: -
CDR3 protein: CASSDSAADTQYF
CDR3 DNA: TGTGCCAGCAGTGACTCGGCGGCAGATACGCAGTATTTT

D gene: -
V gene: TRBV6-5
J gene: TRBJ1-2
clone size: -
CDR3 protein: CASSNPGRAYGYTF
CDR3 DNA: TGTGCCAGCAGTAACCCGGGCAGGGCCTATGGCTACACCTTC

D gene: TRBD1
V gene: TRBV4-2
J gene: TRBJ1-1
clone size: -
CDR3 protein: CASSPYRGRTEAFF
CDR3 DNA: TGTGCCAGCAGCCCCTACAGGGGGCGAACTGAAGCTTTCTTT

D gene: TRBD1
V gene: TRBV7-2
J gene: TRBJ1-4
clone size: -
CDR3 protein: CASSYRQGEEKLFF
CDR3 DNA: TGTGCCAGCAGCTACAGACAGGGTGAGGAAAAACTGTTTTTT

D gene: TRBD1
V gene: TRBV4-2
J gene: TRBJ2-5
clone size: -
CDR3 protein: CASSQGVPGQGWQETQYF
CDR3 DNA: TGTGCCAGCAGCCAAGGGGTCCCTGGACAGGGTTGGCAAGAGACCCAGTACTTC

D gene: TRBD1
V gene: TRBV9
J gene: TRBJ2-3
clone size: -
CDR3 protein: CASSPRTGDSTDTQYF
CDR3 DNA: TGTGCCAGCAGCCCCCGGACAGGGGATAGCACAGATACGCAGTATTTT

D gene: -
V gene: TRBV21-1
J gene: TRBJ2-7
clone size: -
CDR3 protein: CASSKGSAGGPGEQYF
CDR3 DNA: TGTGCCAGCAGCAAGGGGTCGGCGGGAGGGCCGGGGGAGCAGTACTTC

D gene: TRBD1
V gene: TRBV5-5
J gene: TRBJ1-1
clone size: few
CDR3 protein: CASSLQGRTEAFF
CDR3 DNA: TGTGCCAGCTCCCTACAGGGGAGAACTGAAGCTTTCTTT

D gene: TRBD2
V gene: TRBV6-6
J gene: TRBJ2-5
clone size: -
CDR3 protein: CASKAGGRQETQYF
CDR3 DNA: TGTGCCAGCAAAGCGGGGGGGCGCCAAGAGACCCAGTACTTC

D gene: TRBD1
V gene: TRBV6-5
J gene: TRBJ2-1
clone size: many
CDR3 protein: CASSYRAGGLNEQFF
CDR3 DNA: TGTGCCAGCAGTTACAGGGCAGGGGGCCTAAATGAGCAGTTCTTC

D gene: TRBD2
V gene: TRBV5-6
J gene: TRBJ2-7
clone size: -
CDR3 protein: CASSLFGGRAYEQYF
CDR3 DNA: TGTGCCAGCAGCTTGTTTGGCGGGAGGGCCTACGAGCAGTACTTC

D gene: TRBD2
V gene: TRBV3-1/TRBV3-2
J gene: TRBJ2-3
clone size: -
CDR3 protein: CASSQQGLAGRGDTQYF
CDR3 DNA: TGTGCCAGCAGCCAACAGGGACTAGCGGGGAGGGGAGATACGCAGTATTTT